What follows is one T cell receptor (beta chain) and its context. The CDR3 has 15 residues. J gave up 4 bases and V 6 bases, and 7 bases lay outside the gene matches. Germline loops: CDR1 SGHTA, CDR2 FQGNSA. These data belong to a study of blood T cell repertoires in COVID-19. Background on the study: Some COVID-19 samples were acute and others convalescent; all came from the United States, Italy and Spain. From T cells, B-cell-depleted T cells, or PBMCs came the material, which was cDNA or gDNA.

In the source study's methods: Reference gene primer amplification gave nucleated cell count estimates. Data came from immunoSEQ multiplex PCR; TCRdb stores just in-frame clones and leaves some out. D and trimming were read from the DNA, whereas the V and J calls and clone size are those reported in that table. The data show approximately 110,000 clones, 86% seen once. This receptor was obtained from a human donor in a cohort sampled during active COVID-19. This chain links TRBV7-2 with TRBJ2-1; 9 bases are shared with TRBD2. Sequencing used peripheral blood. The CDR3 spells CASRTGTSSYNEQFF. The CDR3 region has the DNA TGTGCCAGCAGAACCGGGACTAGCTCGTACAATGAGCAGTTCTTC.